One TCR beta chain is described in this entry. What it binds is unknown. This entry comes from a study of T-cell reconstitution after alpha-beta-depleted transplantation in children. Findings and limits, study-wide: Reports say that about two months after transplant, the alpha-beta T cells came out of several hundred graft clones that had expanded. In some patients, recipient T cells and intrathymic progenitors surviving conditioning explained high day-60 diversity. At the one-year point after transplant, T-cell counts and TCRbeta diversity were found to come mostly from T cells that had been newly produced.

J lost 6 bases, V lost 4 bases, and 1 base had no gene match. Germline assignment: CDR1 KGHDR and CDR2 SFDVKD. This CDR3 comprises 14 residues. Preparation of the TCRbeta library was carried out with unique molecular identifiers. Via MiXCR, TCRdb re-called the PCR reads, giving one row per CDR3 protein. The sample gives about 350,000 distinct CDR3 sequences, about 16% of which show up once; roughly 40% is in the top ten. Sequenced material: PBMCs, mostly from graft donor cells, taken 360 days after TCRalphabeta/CD19-depleted stem cell transplant. The chain links TRBV24-1 to TRBJ2-1, with TRBD2 identical over 11 bases. The sequence was obtained from a male patient between 2 and 15 years old who had a stem cell transplant for acute lymphoblastic leukemia, so the T cells may come from the graft donor. The CDR3 region has the DNA TGTGCCACCAGTGACGGGACTAGCGGCAATGAGCAGTTCTTC. Amino acids: CATSDGTSGNEQFF.